This T cell receptor (beta chain) originates from a study of beta chain features in type 1 diabetes. Study-wide results and caveats: VDJ junctions from patients with type 1 diabetes contained fewer insertions and more deletions. TCRB CDR3s were moderately but significantly shorter in Type 1 diabetes patients in all four CD4+ subsets.

As for this clone: Its antigen is still unknown.

TCRB transcripts that were expressed got sequenced, as all of the isolated RNA had been reverse transcribed. The table came from immunoSEQ multiplex PCR; TCRdb's copy has only in-frame clones and leaves some out. The table records 810,000 or so clones, roughly 17% of them present only once. V dropped 2 bases and J dropped 7 bases, with 5 bases sitting between them. The CDR3 length is 11 residues. Germline V CDR1 and CDR2: MDHEN, SYDVKM. The TCR comes from a woman aged 18-29 years in good health. The chain joins TRBV28 to TRBJ1-1; D is unclear. The specimen sequenced was naive CD4+ T cells from blood. The CDR3 here is CASSLASEAFF. The DNA for the CDR3 is TGTGCCAGCAGTTTAGCCAGTGAAGCTTTCTTT.